This TCR beta chain originates from a study of cytomegalovirus exposure and HLA in healthy donors. The CDR3 contains 15 residues. Germline CDR1 and CDR2: KGHSH and LQKENI. Trimming removed 3 bases from V and 1 base from J; junction bases left unmatched: 4. Study-wide points: CMV antigen specificity of three CMV-associated chains was confirmed in vitro. Analyses of presence/absence relied on an assumption of roughly uniform sequencing depth across donors. Prior analysis indicated that the majority of TCR beta V segments exhibited productivity approximately 90% or approximately 30% of the time.

Of note for this clone: What it binds is not known.

It was with 60 Vbeta and 13 Jbeta primers that the PCR ran. Assay: immunoSEQ multiplex PCR; the TCRdb copy retains only in-frame clones and omits some. This table has about 160,000 clones, nearly 80% appearing once. Sequencing was carried out using PBMCs. The chain combines TRBV18 with TRBJ2-7, with 9 bases that match TRBD1. The clonotype originates from a woman between 40 and 55 years old in good health and CMV-seronegative. CDR3 nucleotide sequence: TGTGCCAGCTCACCCGGGACAGGGAGTTCCTACGAGCAGTACTTC. Translated: CASSPGTGSSYEQYF.